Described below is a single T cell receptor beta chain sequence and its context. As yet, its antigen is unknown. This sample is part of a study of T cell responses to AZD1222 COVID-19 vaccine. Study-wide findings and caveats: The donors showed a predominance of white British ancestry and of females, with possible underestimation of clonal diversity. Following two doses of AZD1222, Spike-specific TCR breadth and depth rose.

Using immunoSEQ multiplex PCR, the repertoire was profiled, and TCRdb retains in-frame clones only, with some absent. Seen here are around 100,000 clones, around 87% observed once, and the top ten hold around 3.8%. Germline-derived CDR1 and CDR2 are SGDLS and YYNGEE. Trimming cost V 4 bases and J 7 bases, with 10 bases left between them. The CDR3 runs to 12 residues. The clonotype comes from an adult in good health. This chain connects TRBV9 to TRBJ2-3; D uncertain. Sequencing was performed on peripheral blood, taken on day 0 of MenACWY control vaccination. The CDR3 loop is CASSQSTHTQYF. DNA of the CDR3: TGTGCCAGCAGCCAGTCAACTCATACGCAGTATTTT. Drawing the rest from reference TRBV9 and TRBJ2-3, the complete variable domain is DSGVTQTPKHLITATGQRVTLRCSPRSGDLSVYWYQQSLDQGLQFLIQYYNGEERAKGNILERFSAQQFPDLHSELNLSSLELGDSALYFCASSQSTHTQYFGPGTRLTVL.